This T cell receptor (beta chain) was recovered during a study of blood T cells in healthy people across ages. Primers used in a second PCR of about 7 to 12 cycles were a sample-barcoded 5' primer and a J-beta primer mix. In TCRdb, the 5' RACE reads were re-called with MiXCR into one record per CDR3 protein. The data hold 650,000 to 1,000,000 distinct CDR3 sequences, with about 37% observed a single time. This CDR3 contains 12 residues. The V gene end was trimmed by 7 bases and the J gene end by 8 bases; junction bases not matched to a gene: 4. This TCR derives from a man aged 18 to 30 in good health. Sample: blood. The chain couples TRBV12-3 or TRBV12-4 to TRBJ1-4; 7 nucleotides align to TRBD1. CDR3: CASTLTGEKLFF. The CDR3 DNA is TGTGCCAGCACCTTGACAGGGGAAAAACTGTTTTTT.